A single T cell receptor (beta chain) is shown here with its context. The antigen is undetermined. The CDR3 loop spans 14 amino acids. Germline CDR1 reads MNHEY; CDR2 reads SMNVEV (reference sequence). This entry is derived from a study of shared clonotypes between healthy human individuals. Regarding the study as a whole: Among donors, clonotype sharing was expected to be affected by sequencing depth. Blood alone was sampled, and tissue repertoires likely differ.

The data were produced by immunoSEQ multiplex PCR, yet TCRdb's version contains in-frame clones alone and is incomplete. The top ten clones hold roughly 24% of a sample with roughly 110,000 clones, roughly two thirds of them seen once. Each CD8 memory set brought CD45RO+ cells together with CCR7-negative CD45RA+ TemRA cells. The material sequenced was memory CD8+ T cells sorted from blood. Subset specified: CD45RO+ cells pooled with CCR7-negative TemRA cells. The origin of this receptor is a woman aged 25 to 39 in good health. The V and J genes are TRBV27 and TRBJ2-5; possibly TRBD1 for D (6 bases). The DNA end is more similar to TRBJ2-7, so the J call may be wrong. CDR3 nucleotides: TGTGCCAGCAGTCTACCGGGACACACATACGAGCAGTACTTC. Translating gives CASSLPGHTYEQYF.